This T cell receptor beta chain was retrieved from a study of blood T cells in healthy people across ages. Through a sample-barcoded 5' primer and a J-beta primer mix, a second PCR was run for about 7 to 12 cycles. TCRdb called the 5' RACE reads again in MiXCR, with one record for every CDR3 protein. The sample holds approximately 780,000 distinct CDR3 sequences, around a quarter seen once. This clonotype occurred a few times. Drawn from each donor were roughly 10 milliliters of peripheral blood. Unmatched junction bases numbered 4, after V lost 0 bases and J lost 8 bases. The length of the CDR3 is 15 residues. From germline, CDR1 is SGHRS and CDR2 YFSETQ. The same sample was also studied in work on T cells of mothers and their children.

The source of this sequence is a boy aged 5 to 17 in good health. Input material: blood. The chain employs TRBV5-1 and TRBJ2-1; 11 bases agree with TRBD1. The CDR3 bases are TGCGCCAGCAGCTTGGGGACAGGGGGCCCCGATGAGCAGTTCTTC. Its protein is CASSLGTGGPDEQFF. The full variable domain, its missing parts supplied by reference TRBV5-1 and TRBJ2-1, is KAGVTQTPRYLIKTRGQQVTLSCSPISGHRSVSWYQQTPGQGLQFLFEYFSETQRNKGNFPGRFSGRQFSNSRSEMNVSTLELGDSALYLCASSLGTGGPDEQFFGPGTRLTVL.